Shown below are 32 T cell receptor beta chains from a single sample sequenced in a study of a mutant IDH1 vaccine in newly diagnosed glioma. Clones were read by immunoSEQ multiplex PCR, and TCRdb kept only the in-frame ones, dropping some. This table holds tens of thousands of clones, around 82% found once. Time point defined: baseline, week 1 (first vaccination visit). The treatment is: pre-vaccination baseline after standard-of-care therapy. Sequenced material: peripheral blood mononuclear cells (PBMCs), taken from a glioma patient treated with radiotherapy, temozolomide or both. The receptors shown here come from a woman under 30 with glioma. Some clones in this sample may be carry-over from other donors' samples.

V usage is TRBV7-2 and J usage is TRBJ1-6; D is ambiguous. Germline V gene sequence: CDR1 SGHTA, CDR2 FQGNSA. V dropped 3 bases and J dropped 4 bases, with 7 bases sitting between them. This CDR3 contains 14 residues. CDR3 region: CASSFEPYNSPLHF. Here the CDR3 DNA reads TGTGCCAGCAGCTTTGAGCCGTATAATTCACCCCTCCACTTT.

The table lists this clone with a few counts. The chain has TRBV6-5 and TRBJ2-2, with D tentatively TRBD2 (5 bases). The CDR3 runs 15 residues. From germline, CDR1 is MNHEY and CDR2 SVGAGI. V lost 5 bases to trimming and J lost 5 bases, with 15 bases between them. The CDR3, as DNA: TGTGCCAGCAGTCCACTCAGGCGGGTAACCGGGGAGCTGTTTTTT. Residues: CASSPLRRVTGELFF.

The gene calls are TRBV21-1 and TRBJ1-5. TRBV21-1 is reported as a pseudogene. The CDR3 totals 19 residues. This CDR3 reads CASSKRTGTRKLSNQPQHF. The DNA for the CDR3 is TGTGCCAGCAGCAAACGAACAGGGACTAGAAAATTAAGCAATCAGCCCCAGCATTTT.

This clone was detected a few times. The V and J genes are TRBV19 and TRBJ1-5; D uncertain. This CDR3 spans 13 amino acids. V lost 5 bases, J lost 0 bases, and 5 bases lay in between. Per germline, CDR1 LNHDA and CDR2 SQIVND (reference sequence). As DNA, the CDR3 is TGTGCCAGTAGTTACGGTAGCAATCAGCCCCAGCATTTT. The encoded protein is CASSYGSNQPQHF.

The rearrangement uses TRBV5-4 and TRBJ1-1; D is unresolved. V shed 4 bases and J shed 0 bases, with 7 bases lying between them. Germline V gives CDR1 SGHNT, CDR2 YYREEE (reference sequence). CDR3 length: 13 residues. The CDR3 loop is CASSVTVNTEAFF. CDR3 in DNA: TGTGCCAGCAGCGTGACTGTGAACACTGAAGCTTTCTTT. Using reference TRBV5-4 and TRBJ1-1 for the parts outside the CDR3, the full variable domain is ETGVTQSPTHLIKTRGQQVTLRCSSQSGHNTVSWYQQALGQGPQFIFQYYREEENGRGNFPPRFSGLQFPNYSSELNVNALELDDSALYLCASSVTVNTEAFFGQGTRLTVV.

As DNA, the CDR3 is TGTGCCTGGAGTTTGGGGAATGGATATGGCTACACCTTC. Encoded protein: CAWSLGNGYGYTF. The chain joins TRBV30 to TRBJ1-2; D ambiguous. Germline V gives CDR1 GTSNPN, CDR2 SVGIG (reference sequence). The CDR3 totals 13 residues. V was pared by 2 bases and J by 5 bases, with 12 bases between. Supplemented by reference TRBV30 and TRBJ1-2, the full variable domain reads SQTIHQWPATLVQPVGSPLSLECTVEGTSNPNLYWYRQAAGRGLQLLFYSVGIGQISSEVPQNLSASRPQDRQFILSSKKLLLSDSGFYLCAWSLGNGYGYTFGSGTRLTVV.

The chain combines TRBV15 with TRBJ2-7; D is ambiguous. The CDR3 sequence is 13 residues long. From germline, CDR1 is LNHNV and CDR2 YYDKDF (reference sequence). The V end lost 1 base, the J end lost 4 bases, and 8 bases lay between the germline ends. The CDR3 nucleotides are TGTGCCACCAGCAGAGGGCTGGCGTACGAGCAGTACTTC. Amino acids: CATSRGLAYEQYF.

The chain recombines TRBV6-6 with TRBJ2-3, with TRBD2 as a possible D gene (6 bases). Germline V gene sequence: CDR1 MNHNY, CDR2 SVGAGI (reference sequence). V lost 6 bases to trimming and J lost 2 bases, with 18 bases between them. The CDR3 extends over 16 amino acids. In nucleotides, the CDR3 is TGTGCCAGCAGCCTCCAACCGGGACTCCCCACAGATACGCAGTATTTT. Encoded protein: CASSLQPGLPTDTQYF.

The chain uses TRBV21-1 and TRBJ1-1; the DNA was not used to check the table's D call, TRBD1. TRBV21-1 is a pseudogene locus. The CDR3 runs 16 residues. Here the CDR3 reads CASSKPGQYGNTEAFF. CDR3 coding DNA: TGTGCCAGCAGCAAACCAGGTCAATATGGGAACACTGAAGCTTTCTTT.

The chain joins TRBV7-9 to TRBJ2-2; D gene uncertain. V was pared by 1 base and J by 6 bases, with 6 bases between. The CDR3 sequence is 13 residues long. Germline V lookup: CDR1 SEHNR, CDR2 FQNEAQ (reference sequence). The DNA for the CDR3 is TGTGCCAGCAGCTTAGAGGGCCCCGGGGAGCTGTTTTTT. Amino acids: CASSLEGPGELFF.

The chain carries TRBV7-2 and TRBJ1-5; D remains ambiguous. The germline CDR1 and CDR2 sequences are SGHTA and FQGNSA. This CDR3 region has 14 residues. Trimming pared 1 base from V and 9 bases from J, leaving 13 bases between. The CDR3 DNA follows: TGTGCCAGCAGCTTAGAGGCCCGATCGGGGCCCCAGCATTTT. This codes for CASSLEARSGPQHF.

The chain uses TRBV29-1 and TRBJ1-2; no firm D call. This CDR3 is built from 12 residues. Germline CDR1 is SQVTM and CDR2 is ANQGSEA. V lost 8 bases to trimming and J lost 8 bases, with 18 bases between them. The CDR3 here is CSTAGSYWGYTF. DNA for the CDR3: TGCAGCACTGCGGGGTCCTATTGGGGCTACACCTTC.

The chain uses TRBV4-1 and TRBJ1-1; D gene unclear. V lost 1 base and J 2 bases, leaving 14 bases between the germline ends. CDR3 length: 16 residues. Germline values: CDR1 MGHRA, CDR2 YSYEKL. CDR3 residues: CASSQASGQINTEAFF. The CDR3 bases are TGCGCCAGCAGCCAAGCCTCGGGCCAGATAAACACTGAAGCTTTCTTT.

This rearrangement joins TRBV6-4 to TRBJ1-2, with 8 bases that match TRBD1. With 4 bases clipped from V and 4 bases from J, the junction kept 8 bases outside the gene matches. CDR1 and CDR2 (germline): MRHNA, SNTAGT. The CDR3 runs to 15 residues. DNA for the CDR3: TGTGCCAGCAGTGCCGCACAGGGGGGTGGCTATGGCTACACCTTC. This sequence encodes CASSAAQGGGYGYTF.

This clone has just one count. CDR3 nucleotides: TGTGCCTGGAGACAGGGCCCCTACGAGCAGTACTTC. Encoded protein: CAWRQGPYEQYF. The V and J genes are TRBV30 and TRBJ2-7; the D gene is possibly TRBD1 (6 bases). Looked up from germline, CDR1 is GTSNPN and CDR2 is SVGIG (reference sequence). The CDR3 loop spans 12 amino acids. V lost 3 bases and J 2 bases, leaving 8 bases between the germline ends.

V gene TRBV14 combines with J gene TRBJ2-5; maybe TRBD2 (6 bases). The CDR3 spans 19 residues. V lost 0 bases and J 5 bases, leaving 25 bases between the germline ends. CDR1 is SGHDN, CDR2 FVKESK, per germline. The CDR3 here is CASSQDTPGLPGILETQYF. CDR3 nucleotide sequence: TGTGCCAGCAGCCAAGATACCCCGGGACTTCCCGGGATCTTGGAGACCCAGTACTTC.

The V and J genes are TRBV5-6 and TRBJ2-2; D may be TRBD2 (6 bases). Germline lookup yields CDR1 SGHDT and CDR2 YYEEEE. This CDR3 is 14 amino acids long. The ends were cut back, 2 bases at V and 6 bases at J, with 11 bases in the middle. DNA for the CDR3: TGTGCCAGCAGCTTCCCCGGGAGCGCCGGGGAGCTGTTTTTT. Its protein product is CASSFPGSAGELFF.

V usage is TRBV28 and J usage is TRBJ1-1; D is perhaps TRBD1 (5 bases). Trimming pared 2 bases from V and 0 bases from J, leaving 10 bases between. CDR1 MDHEN and CDR2 SYDVKM come from the germline V gene. This CDR3 has 15 amino acids. The CDR3 reads CASSLGGIMNTEAFF. In DNA, the CDR3 is TGTGCCAGCAGTTTAGGGGGGATCATGAACACTGAAGCTTTCTTT.

The rearrangement joins TRBV25-1 to TRBJ2-7; TRBD1 matches 10 bases. The CDR3 has 15 amino acids. Germline lookup yields CDR1 MGHDK and CDR2 SYGVNS. V lost 3 bases, J lost 5 bases, and 7 bases stayed unmatched. The CDR3 nucleotides are TGTGCCAGCAGTGAGGGCCGGGACAGGGGTAACGAGCAGTACTTC. This sequence encodes CASSEGRDRGNEQYF.

The chain carries TRBV7-9 and TRBJ1-2; D unclear. The CDR3 length is 14 residues. Trimming shortened V by 6 bases and J by 1 base, and 12 bases separated the two germline ends. The V gene's germline CDR1 is SEHNR and CDR2 FQNEAQ (reference sequence). The CDR3: CASRDSTFNYGYTF. CDR3 DNA: TGTGCCAGCAGGGATAGTACCTTTAACTATGGCTACACCTTC.

There are a few counts of this clone. The rearrangement uses TRBV5-1 and TRBJ2-5; D possibly corresponds to TRBD2 (5 bases). This CDR3 spans 11 amino acids. Germline values: CDR1 SGHRS, CDR2 YFSETQ. The ends were cut back, 3 bases at V and 5 bases at J, with 5 bases in the middle. The CDR3 sequence: CASSWRETQYF. CDR3 sequence (DNA): TGCGCCAGCAGCTGGAGGGAGACCCAGTACTTC.

V and J are TRBV30 and TRBJ1-1; 7 bases align to TRBD1. Germline lookup yields CDR1 GTSNPN and CDR2 SVGIG (reference sequence). This CDR3 contains 11 residues. The CDR3 loop is CAHRGGTEAFF. CDR3 sequence (DNA): TGTGCACACAGGGGCGGCACTGAAGCTTTCTTT.

The J gene is TRBJ1-2, the V gene TRBV6-4; D perhaps matches TRBD1 (5 bases). Germline V lookup: CDR1 MRHNA, CDR2 SNTAGT. V was cut by 6 bases and J by 5 bases, with 16 bases left in between. CDR3 size: 14 residues. DNA for the CDR3: TGTGCCAGCAGAGACCCAGGTTCAGGGTATGGCTACACCTTC. Its translation: CASRDPGSGYGYTF.

The V gene is TRBV25-1, the J gene TRBJ2-1; maybe TRBD2 (5 bases). With 0 bases removed from V and 6 bases from J, the gap between germline ends came to 12 bases. CDR3 length: 15 residues. Germline assignment: CDR1 MGHDK and CDR2 SYGVNS. CDR3 region: CASSEYITGFNEQFF. CDR3 sequence (DNA): TGTGCCAGCAGTGAATATATAACGGGATTCAATGAGCAGTTCTTC.

The chain joins TRBV6-4 to TRBJ2-2, with TRBD1 identical over 7 bases. With V trimmed by 9 bases and J by 2 bases, 6 bases remained unmatched. This CDR3 spans 14 amino acids. Germline V CDR1 and CDR2: MRHNA, SNTAGT. CDR3 nucleotides: TGTGCCAGTCGGGACAGCTTCAACACCGGGGAGCTGTTTTTT. It codes for CASRDSFNTGELFF.

The rearrangement links TRBV7-9 to TRBJ2-6, with TRBD1 matching 10 bases. The junction had 7 bases not matched to a gene; V was cut back by 5 bases and J by 0 bases. The CDR3 is 18 amino acids. CDR1 is SEHNR, CDR2 FQNEAQ, per germline (reference sequence). CDR3 sequence: CASSTTGGFGSGANVLTF. The DNA of the CDR3 is TGTGCCAGCAGCACGACAGGGGGCTTCGGCTCTGGGGCCAACGTCCTGACTTTC.

The chain carries TRBV5-8 and TRBJ2-7; D tentatively reads TRBD1 or TRBD2 (5 bases each). The CDR3 loop spans 16 amino acids. Trimming stripped 4 bases from V and 5 bases from J, with 22 bases between. Germline CDR1 and CDR2: SGHTS and YDEGEE. The CDR3 sequence is CASSGQGPLTRNEQYF. As DNA, the CDR3 is TGTGCCAGCAGCGGGCAGGGACCCCTTACTAGGAACGAGCAGTACTTC.

The chain couples TRBV5-1 to TRBJ1-6, with 9 positions matching TRBD1. In germline, CDR1 is SGHRS, CDR2 YFSETQ. V lost 0 bases to trimming and J lost 6 bases; unmatched junction nucleotides: 4. This CDR3 is 16 amino acids long. The CDR3: CASSLGGQGGNSPLHF. The CDR3 coding sequence is TGCGCCAGCAGCTTGGGGGGACAGGGCGGTAATTCACCCCTCCACTTT. Filled out from reference TRBV5-1 and TRBJ1-6, the complete variable domain reads KAGVTQTPRYLIKTRGQQVTLSCSPISGHRSVSWYQQTPGQGLQFLFEYFSETQRNKGNFPGRFSGRQFSNSRSEMNVSTLELGDSALYLCASSLGGQGGNSPLHFGNGTRLTVT.

The rearrangement uses TRBV19 and TRBJ1-5, with D unclear. The CDR3 length is 15 residues. Trimming took 5 bases from V and 3 from J, leaving 14 bases between them. The germline CDR1 and CDR2 sequences are LNHDA and SQIVND (reference sequence). The chain's CDR3 is CASSPREGPNQPQHF. The DNA of the CDR3 is TGTGCCAGTAGTCCCCGTGAAGGTCCCAATCAGCCCCAGCATTTT.

The rearrangement uses TRBV30 and TRBJ2-3; 12 bases are a match to TRBD1. The CDR3 loop spans 15 amino acids. Germline CDR1 GTSNPN, CDR2 SVGIG (reference sequence). V lost 2 bases and J lost 5; bases outside the gene matches: 5. DNA of the CDR3: TGTGCCTGGAGTACCGGGACAGGGGGCTTAGATACGCAGTATTTT. Translated, it gives CAWSTGTGGLDTQYF.

This CDR3 is CASSFPGNTEAFF. The CDR3 DNA reads as TGTGCCAGCAGCTTTCCCGGGAACACTGAAGCTTTCTTT. The chain uses TRBV11-2 and TRBJ1-1; D unresolved. V was clipped by 3 bases and J by 1 base, with 6 bases between them. Per germline, CDR1 SGHAT and CDR2 FQNNGV. The CDR3 contains 13 residues.

DNA of the CDR3: TGCAGCGTTGATCTTGGCAGGGGAAACTCTGGAAACACCATATATTTT. Translated, it gives CSVDLGRGNSGNTIYF. V gene TRBV29-1 combines with J gene TRBJ1-3, with D possibly matching TRBD1 (6 bases). There are 16 residues in the CDR3. The germline gives CDR1 SQVTM, CDR2 ANQGSEA. Trimming cost V 3 bases and J 0 bases, with 15 bases left between them.